The rows below give T cell receptor beta chains drawn from one sample of a study of graft-versus-host responses after intestinal transplantation. No antigens are known for them. TCRdb keeps only in-frame clones here, not all; method: immunoSEQ multiplex PCR. The top ten hold around 8% of the sample, which has 65,000 to 85,000 clones, around 87% seen once. The input for sequencing was unstimulated CD8+ T cells sorted from spleen or lymph node cells, taken before transplant. The receptors here all came from a human donor who was the organ donor for an intestinal transplant. Both conserved end residues are part of each CDR3. Each record gives: clone size, V gene, D gene, J gene, CDR3 DNA, CDR3 protein. A D gene is named only where the DNA matches it firmly. Clone sizes are given selectively: once, few, many, or a class where the clone is expanded.

size: .; V: TRBV28; D: TRBD1; J: TRBJ1-5; DNA: TGTGCCAGCACCCCGGACAGGGAGTACAGCAATCAGCCCCAGCATTTT; CDR3: CASTPDREYSNQPQHF
size: .; V: TRBV21-1; D: .; J: TRBJ2-7; DNA: TGTGCCAGCAGCCTCAGACCCGCGGGGCCTGGGGAGCAGTACTTC; CDR3: CASSLRPAGPGEQYF
size: .; V: TRBV2; D: TRBD2; J: TRBJ2-1; DNA: TGTGCCAGCAGTGTTCTCTGGTGGCGGGGGGGCCGTGGGGAGCAGTTCTTC; CDR3: CASSVLWWRGGRGEQFF
size: once; V: TRBV5-1; D: .; J: TRBJ2-7; DNA: TGCGCCAGCAGTTTGTTTAGGGGCTCCTACGAGCAATACTTC; CDR3: CASSLFRGSYEQYF
size: .; V: TRBV21-1; D: .; J: TRBJ1-2; DNA: TGTGCCAGCAGCAAATTTACAGGGGGAGATTTC; CDR3: CASSKFTGGDF
size: .; V: TRBV29-1; D: .; J: TRBJ1-2; DNA: TGCAGCGTTGAGAGCGGGGATAACTATGGCTACACCTTC; CDR3: CSVESGDNYGYTF
size: .; V: TRBV7-8; D: .; J: TRBJ2-6; DNA: TGTGCCAGCAGCTTCAGGGCGGCCGGGGCCAACGTCCTGACTTTC; CDR3: CASSFRAAGANVLTF
size: .; V: TRBV5-8; D: TRBD1; J: TRBJ1-1; DNA: TGTGCCAGCAGCTTGCCATTGGGACCGACAGGGATGGGCACTGAAGCTTTCTTT; CDR3: CASSLPLGPTGMGTEAFF
size: .; V: TRBV7-8; D: .; J: TRBJ2-7; DNA: TGTGCCAGCAGCCCCGGACAGATCTACGAGCAGTACTTC; CDR3: CASSPGQIYEQYF
size: .; V: TRBV30; D: .; J: TRBJ2-2; DNA: TGTGCCTGGGGACTAGGGGGGAAACCTACCGGGGAGCTGTTTTTT; CDR3: CAWGLGGKPTGELFF
size: few; V: TRBV7-9; D: .; J: TRBJ2-7; DNA: TGTGCCAGCAGCTCGACCCACACGAGATACTACGAGCAGTACTTC; CDR3: CASSSTHTRYYEQYF
size: .; V: TRBV9; D: .; J: TRBJ1-2; DNA: TGTGCCAGCAGCGGACTCGACAACTATGGCTACACCTTC; CDR3: CASSGLDNYGYTF
size: once; V: TRBV5-1; D: .; J: TRBJ2-5; DNA: TGCGCCAGCAGCCGAGATACCATGGACATGGCCGTACAAGAGACCCAGTACTTC; CDR3: CASSRDTMDMAVQETQYF
size: .; V: TRBV5-6; D: .; J: TRBJ2-1; DNA: TGTGCCAGCAGCTTGCGCCGCAAACGGCTTAATGAGCAGTTCTTC; CDR3: CASSLRRKRLNEQFF
size: .; V: TRBV6-4; D: TRBD1; J: TRBJ2-3; DNA: TGTGCCAGCAGTGAAAAGTCGGGACAGGGGACAGATACGCAGTATTTT; CDR3: CASSEKSGQGTDTQYF
size: .; V: TRBV4-2; D: .; J: TRBJ2-7; DNA: TGTGCCAGCAGCCCTGAAATGGGCGATCCATTCTACTTC; CDR3: CASSPEMGDPFYF
size: .; V: TRBV30; D: .; J: TRBJ1-1; DNA: TGTGCCTTCAGAAGGGAACACTGGAACACTGAAGCTTTCTTT; CDR3: CAFRREHWNTEAFF
size: .; V: TRBV5-1; D: TRBD1; J: TRBJ2-7; DNA: TGCGCCAGCAGCTTCGGACAGGGAAACGAGCAGTACTTC; CDR3: CASSFGQGNEQYF
size: .; V: TRBV12-2; D: .; J: TRBJ1-2; DNA: TGTGCAAGTCGACAGAAAGGCTACACCTTC; CDR3: CASRQKGYTF
size: .; V: TRBV30; D: .; J: TRBJ1-2; DNA: TGTGCCTGGAGTGAACCAGGGGCTGGTGGCTACACCTTC; CDR3: CAWSEPGAGGYTF
size: .; V: TRBV4-1; D: .; J: TRBJ2-7; DNA: TGCGCCAGCAGCCAAGATCACCACCCCTCCTACGAGCAGTACTTC; CDR3: CASSQDHHPSYEQYF
size: .; V: TRBV28; D: .; J: TRBJ2-7; DNA: TGTGCCAGCAGTTTACAGCCGCCCGGGTCCGAGCAGTACTTC; CDR3: CASSLQPPGSEQYF